This TCR beta chain originates from a study of cytomegalovirus exposure and HLA in healthy donors. Produced via immunoSEQ multiplex PCR; TCRdb's table is partial and in-frame only. The repertoire holds almost 200,000 clones, about 81% seen once, with roughly 1.2% in the top ten. Comment on this clone: Its antigen remains unidentified.

Whole-study findings and limits: A list of approximately 150 TCR beta chains associated with cytomegalovirus was given. Reported performance of the classifier showed diagnosis of cytomegalovirus status with high specificity and sensitivity.

The germline V gene has CDR1 ENHRY and CDR2 SYGVKD. Trimming took off 3 bases at V and 8 bases at J, with 10 bases between the two ends. This CDR3 has 13 amino acids. The source of this sequence is a woman under 40 in good health and CMV-seronegative. The chain uses TRBV10-3 and TRBJ1-4; D is unclear. The sequenced sample was PBMCs. The CDR3 DNA follows: TGTGCCATCAGTGAAATGGGCTTGGAAAAACTGTTTTTT. It is translated as CAISEMGLEKLFF.